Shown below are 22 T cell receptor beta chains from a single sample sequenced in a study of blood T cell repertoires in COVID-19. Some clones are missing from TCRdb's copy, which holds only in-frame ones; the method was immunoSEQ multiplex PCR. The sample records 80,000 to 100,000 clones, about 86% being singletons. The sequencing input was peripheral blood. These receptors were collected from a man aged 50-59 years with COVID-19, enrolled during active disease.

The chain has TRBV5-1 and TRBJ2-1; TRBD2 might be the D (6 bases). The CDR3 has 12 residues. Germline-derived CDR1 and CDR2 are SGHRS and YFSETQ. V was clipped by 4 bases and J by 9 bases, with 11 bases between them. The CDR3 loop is CASSISSVEQFF. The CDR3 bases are TGCGCCAGCAGCATCTCTAGCGTTGAGCAGTTCTTC.

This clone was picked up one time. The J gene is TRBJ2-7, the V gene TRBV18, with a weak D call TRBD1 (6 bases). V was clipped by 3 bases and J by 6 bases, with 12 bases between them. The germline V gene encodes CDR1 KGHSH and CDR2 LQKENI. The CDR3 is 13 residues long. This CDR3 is CASSPSSGAEQYF. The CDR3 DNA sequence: TGTGCCAGCTCACCGTCGTCAGGGGCCGAGCAGTACTTC. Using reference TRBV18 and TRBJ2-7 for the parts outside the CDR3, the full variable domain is NAGVMQNPRHLVRRRGQEARLRCSPMKGHSHVYWYRQLPEEGLKFMVYLQKENIIDESGMPKERFSAEFPKEGPSILRIQQVVRGDSAAYFCASSPSSGAEQYFGPGTRLTVT.

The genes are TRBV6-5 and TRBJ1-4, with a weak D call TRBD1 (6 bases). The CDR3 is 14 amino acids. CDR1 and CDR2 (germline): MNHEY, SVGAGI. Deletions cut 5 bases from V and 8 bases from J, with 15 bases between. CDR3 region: CASSNRQVGEKLFF. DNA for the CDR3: TGTGCCAGCAGTAACCGACAGGTCGGGGAAAAACTGTTTTTT.

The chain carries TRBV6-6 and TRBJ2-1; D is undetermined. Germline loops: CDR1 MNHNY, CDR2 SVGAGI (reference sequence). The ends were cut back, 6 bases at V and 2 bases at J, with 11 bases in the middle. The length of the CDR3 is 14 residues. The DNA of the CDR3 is TGTGCCAGCAGCTCGCCGACAACCTACAATGAGCAGTTCTTC. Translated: CASSSPTTYNEQFF.

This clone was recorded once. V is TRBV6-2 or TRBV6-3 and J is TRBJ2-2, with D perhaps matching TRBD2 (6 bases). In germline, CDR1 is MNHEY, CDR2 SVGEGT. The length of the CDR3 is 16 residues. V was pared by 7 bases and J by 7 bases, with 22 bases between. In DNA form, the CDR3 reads TGTGCCAGCAACCCAGCCGGACTGGGAGGAAGCGGGGAGCTGTTTTTT. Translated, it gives CASNPAGLGGSGELFF.

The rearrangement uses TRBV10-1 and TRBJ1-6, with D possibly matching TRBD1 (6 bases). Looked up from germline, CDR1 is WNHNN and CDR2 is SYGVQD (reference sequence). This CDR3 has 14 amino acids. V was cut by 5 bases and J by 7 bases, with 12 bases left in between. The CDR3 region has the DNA TGCGCCAGCAGTCCCAGGGGAAGGAATTCACCCCTCCACTTT. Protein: CASSPRGRNSPLHF.

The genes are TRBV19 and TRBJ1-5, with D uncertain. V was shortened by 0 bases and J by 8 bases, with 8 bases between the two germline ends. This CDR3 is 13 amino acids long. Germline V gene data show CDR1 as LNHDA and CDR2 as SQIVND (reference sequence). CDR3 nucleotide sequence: TGTGCCAGTAGTATAGATCCCCAGAAGCCCCAGCATTTT. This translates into CASSIDPQKPQHF.

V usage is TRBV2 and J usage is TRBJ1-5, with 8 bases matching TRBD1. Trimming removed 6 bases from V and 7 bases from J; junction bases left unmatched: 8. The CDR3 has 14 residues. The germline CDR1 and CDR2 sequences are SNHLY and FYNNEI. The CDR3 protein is CASSNQGARQPQHF. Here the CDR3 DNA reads TGTGCCAGCAGCAACCAGGGGGCAAGGCAGCCCCAGCATTTT.

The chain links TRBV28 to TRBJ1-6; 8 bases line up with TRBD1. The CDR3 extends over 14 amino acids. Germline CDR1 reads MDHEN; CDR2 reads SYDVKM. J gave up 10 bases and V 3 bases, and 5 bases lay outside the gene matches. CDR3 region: CASSFGQGMSPLHF. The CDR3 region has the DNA TGTGCCAGCAGTTTTGGACAGGGTATGTCACCCCTCCACTTT.

The CDR3 nucleotides read TGTGCCAGCAGCTCTGGACAGCTAGTTAACTATGGCTACACCTTC. Translated, it gives CASSSGQLVNYGYTF. The rearrangement uses TRBV7-2 and TRBJ1-2, with D perhaps matching TRBD1 (6 bases). The CDR3 covers 15 residues. V gave up 4 bases and J gave up 1 base, with 13 bases separating them. Germline V lookup: CDR1 SGHTA, CDR2 FQGNSA.

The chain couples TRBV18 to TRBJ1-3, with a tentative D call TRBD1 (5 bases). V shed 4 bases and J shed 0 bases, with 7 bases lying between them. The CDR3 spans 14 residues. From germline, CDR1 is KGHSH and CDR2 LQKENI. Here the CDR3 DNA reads TGTGCCAGCTCACAGCAGGGCTCTGGAAACACCATATATTTT. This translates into CASSQQGSGNTIYF.

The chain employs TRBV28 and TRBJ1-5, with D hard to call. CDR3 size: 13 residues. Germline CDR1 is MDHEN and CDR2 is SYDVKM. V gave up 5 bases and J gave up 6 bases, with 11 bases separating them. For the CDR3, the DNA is TGTGCCAGCAGTAAAAGTGGAGGTCAGCCCCAGCATTTT. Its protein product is CASSKSGGQPQHF.

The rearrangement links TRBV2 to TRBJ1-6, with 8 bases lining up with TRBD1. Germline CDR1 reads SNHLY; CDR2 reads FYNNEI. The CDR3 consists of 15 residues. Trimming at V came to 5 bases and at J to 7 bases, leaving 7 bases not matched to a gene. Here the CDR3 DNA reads TGTGCCAGCAGTCTCGACAGGGGTATAAATTCACCCCTCCACTTT. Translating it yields CASSLDRGINSPLHF.

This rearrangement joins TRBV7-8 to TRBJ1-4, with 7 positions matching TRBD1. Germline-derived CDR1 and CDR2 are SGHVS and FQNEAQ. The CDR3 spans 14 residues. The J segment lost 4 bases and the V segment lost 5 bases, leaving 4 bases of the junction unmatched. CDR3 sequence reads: CASSTGTVNEKLFF. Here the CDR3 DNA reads TGTGCCAGCAGCACCGGGACAGTTAATGAAAAACTGTTTTTT.

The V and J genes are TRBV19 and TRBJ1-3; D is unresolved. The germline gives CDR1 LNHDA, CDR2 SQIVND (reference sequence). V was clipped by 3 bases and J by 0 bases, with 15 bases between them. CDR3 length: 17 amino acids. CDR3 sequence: CASSILTDTFSGNTIYF. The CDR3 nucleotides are TGTGCCAGTAGTATCCTCACCGATACTTTCTCTGGAAACACCATATATTTT.

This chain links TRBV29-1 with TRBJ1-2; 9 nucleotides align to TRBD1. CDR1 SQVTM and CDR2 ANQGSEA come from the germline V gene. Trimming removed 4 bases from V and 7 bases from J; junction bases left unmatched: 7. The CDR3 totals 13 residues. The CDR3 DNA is TGCAGCGTTGTCGAACAGGGGGCGAGTGGCTACACCTTC. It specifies CSVVEQGASGYTF.

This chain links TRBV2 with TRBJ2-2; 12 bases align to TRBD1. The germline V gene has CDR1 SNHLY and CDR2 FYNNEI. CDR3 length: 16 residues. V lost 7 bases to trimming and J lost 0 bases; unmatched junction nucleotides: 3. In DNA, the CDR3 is TGTGCCAGCACCGGGACAGGGGGCACGAACACCGGGGAGCTGTTTTTT. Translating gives CASTGTGGTNTGELFF.

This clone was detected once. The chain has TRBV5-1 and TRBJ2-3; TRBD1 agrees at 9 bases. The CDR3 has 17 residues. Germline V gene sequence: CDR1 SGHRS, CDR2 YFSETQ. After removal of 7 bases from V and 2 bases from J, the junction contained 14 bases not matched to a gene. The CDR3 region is CASQNLPGQGNTDTQYF. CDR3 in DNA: TGCGCCAGCCAGAACCTCCCGGGACAGGGAAACACAGATACGCAGTATTTT.

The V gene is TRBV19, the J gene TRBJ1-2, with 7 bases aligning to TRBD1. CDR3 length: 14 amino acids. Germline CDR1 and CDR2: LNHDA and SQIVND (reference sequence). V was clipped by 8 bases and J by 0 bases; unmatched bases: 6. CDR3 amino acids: CASLDRASNYGYTF. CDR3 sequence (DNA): TGTGCCAGTCTAGACAGGGCTTCTAACTATGGCTACACCTTC.

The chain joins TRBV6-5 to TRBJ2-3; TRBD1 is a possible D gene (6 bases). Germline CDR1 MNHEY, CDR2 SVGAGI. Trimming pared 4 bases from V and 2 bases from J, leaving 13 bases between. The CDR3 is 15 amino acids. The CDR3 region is CASSWDNKFTDTQYF. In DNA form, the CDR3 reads TGTGCCAGCAGTTGGGACAACAAATTCACAGATACGCAGTATTTT.

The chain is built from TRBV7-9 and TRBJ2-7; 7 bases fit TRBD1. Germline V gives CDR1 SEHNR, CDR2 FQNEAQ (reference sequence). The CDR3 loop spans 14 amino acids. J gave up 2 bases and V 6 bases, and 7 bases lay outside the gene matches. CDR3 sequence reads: CASRKTGTTYEQYF. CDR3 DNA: TGTGCCAGCAGAAAGACAGGGACCACCTACGAGCAGTACTTC.

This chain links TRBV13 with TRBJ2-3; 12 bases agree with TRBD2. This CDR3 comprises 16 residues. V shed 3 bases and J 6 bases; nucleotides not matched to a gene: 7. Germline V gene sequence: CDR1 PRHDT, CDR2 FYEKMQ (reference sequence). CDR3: CASSLLLAGGPDTQYF. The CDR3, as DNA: TGTGCCAGCAGCTTGCTCCTAGCGGGGGGGCCGGATACGCAGTATTTT.